This T cell receptor beta chain was found in a study of cytomegalovirus exposure and HLA in healthy donors. Whole-study findings and limits: Many donors carried some public TCRs, although rarity characterized most TCR sequences.

It was with 60 Vbeta and 13 Jbeta primers that the PCR ran. The method was immunoSEQ multiplex PCR; TCRdb's version includes in-frame clones alone and lacks a portion of them. Its table lists tens of thousands of clones. With V trimmed by 0 bases and J by 8 bases, 8 bases remained unmatched. From germline, CDR1 is MNHEY and CDR2 SVGAGI. This CDR3 region has 16 residues. A note on this clone: Its antigen is undetermined.

The chain recombines TRBV6-5 with TRBJ2-2, with 8 bases matching TRBD1. This clonotype was obtained from a female donor in good health and CMV-seronegative. The sample consisted of PBMCs. CDR3 DNA sequence: TGTGCCAGCAGTTACTCCATGTCAGGGGGCAAGGGGGAGCTGTTTTTT. As protein: CASSYSMSGGKGELFF.